This TCR beta chain was observed in a study of cytomegalovirus exposure and HLA in healthy donors. Study-level findings and limits: Overall, around 160 TCR beta chains were annotated as cytomegalovirus-associated.

The CDR3 contains 19 residues. Germline V CDR1 and CDR2: SGHDN, FVKESK. V lost 6 bases to trimming and J lost 2 bases; unmatched junction nucleotides: 19. Clones were sequenced by immunoSEQ multiplex PCR, and TCRdb holds only the in-frame ones, with some missing. The sample lists 150,000 to 200,000 clones, roughly 86% occurring once. On this clone: Its antigen is not known.

The rearrangement uses TRBV14 and TRBJ2-7; 10 bases fit TRBD1. The TCR comes from a young woman in good health and CMV-seronegative. Material: PBMCs. CDR3 region: CASSQIPPLWDRGTYEQYF. Written as DNA, the CDR3 is TGTGCCAGCAGTCAAATACCCCCCCTTTGGGACAGGGGCACCTACGAGCAGTACTTC.